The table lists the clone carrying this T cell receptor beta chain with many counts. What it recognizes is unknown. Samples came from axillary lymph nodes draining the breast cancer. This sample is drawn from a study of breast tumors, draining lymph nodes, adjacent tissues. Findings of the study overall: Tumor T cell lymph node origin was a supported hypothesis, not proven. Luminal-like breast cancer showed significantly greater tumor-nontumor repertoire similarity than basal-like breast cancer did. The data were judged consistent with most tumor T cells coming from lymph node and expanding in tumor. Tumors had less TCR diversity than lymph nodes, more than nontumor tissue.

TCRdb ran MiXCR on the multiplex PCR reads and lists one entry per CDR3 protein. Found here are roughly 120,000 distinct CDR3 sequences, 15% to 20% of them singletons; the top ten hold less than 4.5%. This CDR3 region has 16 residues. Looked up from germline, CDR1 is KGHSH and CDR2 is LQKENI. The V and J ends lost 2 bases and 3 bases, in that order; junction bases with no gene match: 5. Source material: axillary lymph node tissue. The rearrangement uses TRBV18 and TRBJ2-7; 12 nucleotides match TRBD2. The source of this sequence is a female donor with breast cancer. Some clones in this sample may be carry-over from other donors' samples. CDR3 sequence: CASSPTTSGGRYEQYF. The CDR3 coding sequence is TGTGCCAGCTCACCAACGACTAGCGGGGGACGCTACGAGCAGTACTTC.